This T cell receptor beta chain appears in the sequencing data of a study of neurological immune-mediated disorders (dated by TCRdb to about 2019). Some background on the complete study: Among the 35 or so multiple sclerosis patients, approximately 30 had relapsing-remitting MS and 3 had secondary progressive MS. Alongside PBMC samples, the set of around 99 TCR-beta libraries contained longitudinal samples, technical triplicates, and paired CD4+ and CD8+ T-cell subsets that had been sorted. Using UMI-based sequencing, the study compared peripheral blood TCR-beta repertoires from patients with HTLV-I-associated myelopathy (HAM/TSP), patients with multiple sclerosis, and healthy controls. The cohort was made up of 68 subjects, consisting of some 14 HAM/TSP patients, 35 or so multiple sclerosis patients and around 20 healthy controls.

Study-wide findings and limitations: The MS cluster was not associated with any clinical or MRI features, and the authors stated that larger cohorts are needed. Across subjects, expanded clones never shared an identical CDR3 amino acid sequence, which suggests that the TCR-beta repertoires in every group were private. TCR clonal expansion was highest in HAM/TSP patients and lowest in MS patients, with MS patients falling below even healthy controls. Repertoires from 18 of 34 MS patients were grouped by phylogenetic analysis into a cluster of related CDR3 sequences, suggesting a possible repertoire-level signature.

For the unsorted PBMC libraries, 2 million PBMCs were stored in RNAlater at -80 degrees C until RNA extraction and were used to generate the libraries. Multiple sclerosis patients were enrolled in a US clinical protocol evaluating disease progression by magnetic resonance imaging. Peripheral blood was subjected to Ficoll-Hypaque density gradient centrifugation to isolate PBMCs, which were then cryopreserved in liquid nitrogen. There are many counts of this clonotype. Which antigen it targets is not known. Base qualities are not recorded, but no much larger clone differs from it by a single base. cDNA synthesis used template-switch 5'RACE with a primer carrying a 10-nucleotide random unique molecular identifier tagging each TCR transcript. Over 180 million TCR-beta sequences, covering 15-18 subjects, were produced in each sequencing run. The RNeasy kit was used to extract total RNA. The KAPA Real-time Library Amplification kit was used to amplify TCR-beta VDJ regions with primers targeting the TCR constant region and the 5'RACE anchor. Sample indexes and Illumina adaptors were added in a first PCR, after which library yield was increased in a second PCR. After Ampure bead purification, the TCR product of roughly 650 bp was size-selected on a 2% E-gel SizeSelection system. Library quality was checked on a Bioanalyzer, concentration was measured with Qubit, and libraries were quantified with the Kapa Library Quantification kit before pooling. Libraries were sequenced paired-end 2 x 150 bp on an Illumina HiSeq 2500. To increase sequence diversity, about 25-31% phiX was spiked into each library pool. Turning to the authors' computational methods: Quality-filtered reads were processed with the UMI-based MiGEC pipeline, and over 85% of raw TCR sequences were removed by the MiGEC pipeline during error correction. VDJ genes were aligned to IMGT germline references, and clonotypes were defined by unique CDR3 amino acid sequence plus V-J genes. VDJtools evaluated clonal expansion, Shannon diversity and CDR3 relatedness (CalcPairwiseDistances, ClusterSamples); CLCbio workbench built phylogenetic trees. Clones with at least 8 unique UMIs were defined as expanded, with this threshold being based on coefficient-of-variation modelling across technical triplicates. TCRdb trimmed the raw reads at Q25, called clones with MiXCR and kept productive beta chains. Each record represents a unique CDR3 protein, reported with the most common genes and DNA among its rows. TCRdb assigned the V and J calls; the authors' analysis was not used. In all, the sample holds fewer than 85,000 distinct CDR3 sequences, and approximately 5% of those were seen once. Of the sample, 2.2% is held by the ten largest clones.

Measured from the cysteine to the phenylalanine, the CDR3 is 14 residues long. The kept DNA is CDR3 alone, 42 bases in frame from the first base. After removal of 5 bases from V and 3 bases from J, the junction retains 7 bases not matched to a gene. The chain employs TRBV12-3 or TRBV12-4 and TRBJ2-7, and 7 junctional nucleotides match TRBD2. This sequence originates from a woman in her 70s with multiple sclerosis. What was sequenced was PBMCs. CDR3 sequence: CASSASSGGYEQYF. The DNA sequence follows: TGTGCCAGCAGTGCATCTAGCGGAGGCTACGAGCAGTACTTC.